This T cell receptor beta chain emerged from a study of cytomegalovirus exposure and HLA in healthy donors. Study results and limitations: Reportedly, diagnosis of cytomegalovirus status by the classifier showed high specificity and sensitivity. Most of the CMV-associated TCR beta chains (in a later analysis) appeared to be HLA-restricted. A later analysis, which compared TCR beta chains of equal frequency, found the HLA-associated ones more clonally expanded. Earlier results showed most TCR beta V segments being productive about 87% or about 30% of the time.

About this clone: What it binds is unknown.

PCR involved 60 Vbeta and 13 Jbeta primers. Profiled with immunoSEQ multiplex PCR; TCRdb holds only in-frame clones, not every one. The table includes approximately 160,000 clones, roughly 87% detected once. The sequence was collected from a girl under 18 in good health and CMV-seropositive. Specimen: PBMCs.

CDR3 coding DNA: TGTGCCATCAGTGTGACAGGGTTTGGAAACACCATATATTTT. Amino acid sequence: CAISVTGFGNTIYF. The genes are TRBV10-3 and TRBJ1-3; 7 nucleotides match TRBD1. Germline trimming cut 4 bases from V and 3 bases from J; bases unmatched to any gene: 3. The CDR3 spans 14 residues. Germline-derived CDR1 and CDR2 are ENHRY and SYGVKD.